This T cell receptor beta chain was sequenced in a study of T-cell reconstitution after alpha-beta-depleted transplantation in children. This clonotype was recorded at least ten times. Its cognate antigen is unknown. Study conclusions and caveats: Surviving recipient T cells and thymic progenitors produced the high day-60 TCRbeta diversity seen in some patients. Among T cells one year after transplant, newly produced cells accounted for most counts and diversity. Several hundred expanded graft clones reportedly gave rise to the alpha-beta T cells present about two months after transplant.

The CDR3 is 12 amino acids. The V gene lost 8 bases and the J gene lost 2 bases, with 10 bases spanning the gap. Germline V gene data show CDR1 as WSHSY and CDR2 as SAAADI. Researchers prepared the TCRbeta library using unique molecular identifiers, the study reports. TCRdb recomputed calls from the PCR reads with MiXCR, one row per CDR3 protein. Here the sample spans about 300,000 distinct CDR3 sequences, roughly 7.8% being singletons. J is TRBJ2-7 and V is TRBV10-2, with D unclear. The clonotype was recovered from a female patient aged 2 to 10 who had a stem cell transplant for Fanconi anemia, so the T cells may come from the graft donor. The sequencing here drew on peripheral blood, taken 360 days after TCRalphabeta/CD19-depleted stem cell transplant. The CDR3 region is CASGRPPYEQYV. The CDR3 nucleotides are TGCGCCAGCGGCCGTCCTCCCTACGAGCAGTACGTC.